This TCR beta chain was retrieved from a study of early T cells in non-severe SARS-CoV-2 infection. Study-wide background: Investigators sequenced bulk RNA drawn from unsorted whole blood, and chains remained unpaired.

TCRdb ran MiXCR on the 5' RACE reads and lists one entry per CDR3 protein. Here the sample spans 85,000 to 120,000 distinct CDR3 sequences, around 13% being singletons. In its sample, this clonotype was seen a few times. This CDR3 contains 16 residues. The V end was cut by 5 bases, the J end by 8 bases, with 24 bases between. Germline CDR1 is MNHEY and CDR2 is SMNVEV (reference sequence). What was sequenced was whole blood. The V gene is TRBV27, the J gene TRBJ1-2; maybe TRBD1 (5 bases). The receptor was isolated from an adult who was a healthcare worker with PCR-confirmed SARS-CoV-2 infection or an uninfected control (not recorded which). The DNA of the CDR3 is TGTGCCAGCAGTACGGCACCAGGGAGTCACGGCTACGGCTACACCTTC. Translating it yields CASSTAPGSHGYGYTF.